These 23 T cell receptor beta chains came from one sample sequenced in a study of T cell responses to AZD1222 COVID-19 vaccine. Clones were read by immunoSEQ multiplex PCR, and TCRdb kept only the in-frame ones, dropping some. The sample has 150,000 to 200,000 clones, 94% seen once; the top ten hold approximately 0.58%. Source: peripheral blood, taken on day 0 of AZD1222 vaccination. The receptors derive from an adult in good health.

The CDR3 region has the DNA TGCGCCAGCAGCTGGGAGGGTGAAGCTTTCTTT. This gives the protein CASSWEGEAFF. The chain combines TRBV5-1 with TRBJ1-1; D is unresolved. The CDR3 totals 11 residues. The V gene lost 3 bases and the J gene lost 7 bases, with 7 bases spanning the gap. Germline V gene lookup returns CDR1 SGHRS and CDR2 YFSETQ.

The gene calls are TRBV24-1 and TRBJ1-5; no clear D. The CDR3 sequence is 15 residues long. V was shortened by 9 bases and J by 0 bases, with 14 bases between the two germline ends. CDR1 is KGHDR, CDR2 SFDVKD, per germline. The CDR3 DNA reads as TGTGCCACCGTTATCCGGAACCGTAGCAATCAGCCCCAGCATTTT. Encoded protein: CATVIRNRSNQPQHF.

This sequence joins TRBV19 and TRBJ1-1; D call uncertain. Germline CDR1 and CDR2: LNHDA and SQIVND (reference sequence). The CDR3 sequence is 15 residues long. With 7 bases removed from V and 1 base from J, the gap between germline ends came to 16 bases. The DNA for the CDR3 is TGTGCCAGTACCGGCTGGGGTGCCGAGAACACTGAAGCTTTCTTT. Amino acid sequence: CASTGWGAENTEAFF.

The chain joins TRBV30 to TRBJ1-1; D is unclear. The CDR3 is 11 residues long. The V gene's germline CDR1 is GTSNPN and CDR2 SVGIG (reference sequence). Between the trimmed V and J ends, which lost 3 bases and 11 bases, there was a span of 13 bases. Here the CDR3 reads CAWSAPGGAFF. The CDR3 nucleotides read TGTGCCTGGAGCGCACCGGGTGGGGCTTTCTTT.

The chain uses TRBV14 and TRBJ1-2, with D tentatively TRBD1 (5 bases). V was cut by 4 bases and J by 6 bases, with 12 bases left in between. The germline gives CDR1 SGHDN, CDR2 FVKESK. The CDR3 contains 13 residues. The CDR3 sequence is CASSLFDSHGYTF. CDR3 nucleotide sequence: TGTGCCAGCAGCCTTTTCGACAGCCATGGCTACACCTTC.

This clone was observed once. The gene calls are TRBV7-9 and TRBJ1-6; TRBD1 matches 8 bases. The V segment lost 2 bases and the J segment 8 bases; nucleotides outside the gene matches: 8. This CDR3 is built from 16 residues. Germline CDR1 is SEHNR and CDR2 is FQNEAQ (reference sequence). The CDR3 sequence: CASSLFGGTGHSPLHF. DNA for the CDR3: TGTGCCAGCAGCTTATTCGGCGGGACAGGTCATTCACCCCTCCACTTT.

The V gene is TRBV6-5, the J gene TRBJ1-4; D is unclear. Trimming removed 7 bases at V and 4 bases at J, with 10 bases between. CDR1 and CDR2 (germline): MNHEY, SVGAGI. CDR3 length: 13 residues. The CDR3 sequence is CASMTGFNEKLFF. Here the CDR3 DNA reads TGTGCCAGCATGACGGGCTTTAATGAAAAACTGTTTTTT.

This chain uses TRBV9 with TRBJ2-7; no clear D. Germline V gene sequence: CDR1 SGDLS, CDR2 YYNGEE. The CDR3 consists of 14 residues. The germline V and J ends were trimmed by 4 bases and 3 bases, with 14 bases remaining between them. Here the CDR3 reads CASSPRSSNYEQYF. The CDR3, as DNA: TGTGCCAGCAGCCCCCGGAGCTCCAACTACGAGCAGTACTTC.

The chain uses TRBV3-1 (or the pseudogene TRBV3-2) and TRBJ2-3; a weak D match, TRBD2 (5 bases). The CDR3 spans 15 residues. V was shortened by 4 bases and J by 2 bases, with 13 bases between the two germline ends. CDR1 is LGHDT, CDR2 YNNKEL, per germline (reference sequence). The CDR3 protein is CASSREGTFTDTQYF. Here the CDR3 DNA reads TGTGCCAGCAGCCGAGAGGGAACCTTCACAGATACGCAGTATTTT.

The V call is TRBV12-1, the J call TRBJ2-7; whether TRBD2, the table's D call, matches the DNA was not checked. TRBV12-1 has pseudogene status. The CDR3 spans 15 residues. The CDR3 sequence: CASSFTGEGADEQYF. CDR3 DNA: TGTGCCAGCAGCTTTACGGGGGAAGGAGCGGACGAGCAGTACTTC.

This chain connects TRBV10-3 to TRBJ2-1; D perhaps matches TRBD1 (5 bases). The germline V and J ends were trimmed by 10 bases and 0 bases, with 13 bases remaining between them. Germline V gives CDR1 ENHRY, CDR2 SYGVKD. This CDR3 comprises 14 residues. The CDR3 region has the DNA TGTGCCACCCTCGACAGTAGCTCCTACAATGAGCAGTTCTTC. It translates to CATLDSSSYNEQFF.

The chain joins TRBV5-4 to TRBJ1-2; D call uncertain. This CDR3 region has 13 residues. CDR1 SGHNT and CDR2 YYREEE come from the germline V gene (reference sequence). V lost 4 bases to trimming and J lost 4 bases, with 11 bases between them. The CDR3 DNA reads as TGTGCCAGCAGCGCCAGCGGGTCCTATGGCTACACCTTC. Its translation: CASSASGSYGYTF. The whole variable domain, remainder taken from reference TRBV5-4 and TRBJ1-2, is ETGVTQSPTHLIKTRGQQVTLRCSSQSGHNTVSWYQQALGQGPQFIFQYYREEENGRGNFPPRFSGLQFPNYSSELNVNALELDDSALYLCASSASGSYGYTFGSGTRLTVV.

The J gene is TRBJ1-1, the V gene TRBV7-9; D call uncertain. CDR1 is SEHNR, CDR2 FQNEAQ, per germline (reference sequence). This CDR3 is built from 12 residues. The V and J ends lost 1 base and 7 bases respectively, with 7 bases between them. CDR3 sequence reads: CASSLGVSEAFF. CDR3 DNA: TGTGCCAGCAGCTTAGGGGTCAGTGAAGCTTTCTTT.

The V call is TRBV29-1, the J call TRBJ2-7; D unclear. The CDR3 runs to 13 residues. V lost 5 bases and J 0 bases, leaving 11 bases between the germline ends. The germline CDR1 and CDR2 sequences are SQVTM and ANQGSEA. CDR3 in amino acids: CSVSSSRSYEQYF. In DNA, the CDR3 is TGCAGCGTTAGCAGTTCCCGCTCCTACGAGCAGTACTTC.

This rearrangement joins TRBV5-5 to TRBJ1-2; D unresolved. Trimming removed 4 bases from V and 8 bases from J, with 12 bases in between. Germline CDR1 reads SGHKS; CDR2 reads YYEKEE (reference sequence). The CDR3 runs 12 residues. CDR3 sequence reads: CASSPDGPGYTF. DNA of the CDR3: TGTGCCAGCAGCCCGGACGGTCCCGGCTACACCTTC.

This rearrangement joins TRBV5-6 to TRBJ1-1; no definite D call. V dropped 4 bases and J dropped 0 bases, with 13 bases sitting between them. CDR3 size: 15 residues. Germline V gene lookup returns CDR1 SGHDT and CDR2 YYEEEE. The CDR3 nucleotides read TGTGCCAGCAGCGTGGCTAGGGCCATGAACACTGAAGCTTTCTTT. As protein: CASSVARAMNTEAFF.

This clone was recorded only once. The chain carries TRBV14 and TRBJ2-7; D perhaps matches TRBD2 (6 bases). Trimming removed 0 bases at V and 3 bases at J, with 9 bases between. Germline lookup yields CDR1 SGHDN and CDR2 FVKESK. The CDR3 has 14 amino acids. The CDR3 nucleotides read TGTGCCAGCAGCCAAGAGGGACTGGGCTACGAGCAGTACTTC. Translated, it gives CASSQEGLGYEQYF.

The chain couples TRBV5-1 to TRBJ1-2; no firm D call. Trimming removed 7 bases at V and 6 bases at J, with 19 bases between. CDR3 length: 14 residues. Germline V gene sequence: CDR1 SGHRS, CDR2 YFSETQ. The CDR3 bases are TGCGCCAGCGGCGACGGGTTATGGATTAATGGCTACACCTTC. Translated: CASGDGLWINGYTF.

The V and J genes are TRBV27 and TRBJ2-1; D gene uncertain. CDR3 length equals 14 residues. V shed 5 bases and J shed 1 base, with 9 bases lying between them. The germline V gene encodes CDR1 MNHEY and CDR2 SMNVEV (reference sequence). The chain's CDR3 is CASSPFLSYNEQFF. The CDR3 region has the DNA TGTGCCAGCAGTCCTTTCTTATCCTACAATGAGCAGTTCTTC.

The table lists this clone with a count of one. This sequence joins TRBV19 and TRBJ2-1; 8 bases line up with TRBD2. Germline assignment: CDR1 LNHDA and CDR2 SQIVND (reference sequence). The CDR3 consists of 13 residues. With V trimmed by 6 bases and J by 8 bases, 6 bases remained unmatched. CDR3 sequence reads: CASSPGLADEQFF. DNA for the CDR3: TGTGCCAGTAGCCCCGGACTAGCCGATGAGCAGTTCTTC.

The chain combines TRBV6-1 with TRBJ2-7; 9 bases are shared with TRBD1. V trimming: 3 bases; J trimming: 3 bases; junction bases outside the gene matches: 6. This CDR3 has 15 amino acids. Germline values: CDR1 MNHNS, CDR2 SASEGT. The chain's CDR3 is CASSDLGTGSYEQYF. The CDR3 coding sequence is TGTGCCAGCAGTGATTTAGGGACAGGGAGCTACGAGCAGTACTTC.

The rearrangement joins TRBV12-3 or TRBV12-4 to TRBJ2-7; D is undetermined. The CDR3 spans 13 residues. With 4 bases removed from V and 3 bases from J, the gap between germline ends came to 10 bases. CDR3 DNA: TGTGCCAGCAGTTCAAGGAGAAGCTACGAGCAGTACTTC. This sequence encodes CASSSRRSYEQYF.

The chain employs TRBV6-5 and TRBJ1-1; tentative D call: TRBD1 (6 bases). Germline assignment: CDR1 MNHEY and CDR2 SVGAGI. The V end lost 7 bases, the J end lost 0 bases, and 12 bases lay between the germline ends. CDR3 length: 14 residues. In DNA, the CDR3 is TGTGCCAGCACCCAGGACAGTTTGAACACTGAAGCTTTCTTT. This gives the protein CASTQDSLNTEAFF.